A single sample is the source of the 10 T cell receptor beta chains below, sequenced in a study of blood T cell repertoires in COVID-19. TCRdb keeps only in-frame clones here, not all; method: immunoSEQ multiplex PCR. Altogether 200,000 to 250,000 clones are present, just under 90% being singletons, with the ten largest covering 1.2%. Sample: PBMCs or T cells enriched from blood (not recorded which). Receptors originate from a man younger than 45 who had recovered from COVID-19.

This chain connects TRBV9 to TRBJ2-2, with 10 bases that match TRBD2. V lost 4 bases and J lost 5; bases outside the gene matches: 8. The germline V gene encodes CDR1 SGDLS and CDR2 YYNGEE. The CDR3 is 16 amino acids. CDR3 protein: CASSPPGTSVTGELFF. CDR3 nucleotide sequence: TGTGCCAGCAGCCCCCCCGGGACTAGCGTTACCGGGGAGCTGTTTTTT.

The chain uses TRBV12-5 and TRBJ2-2; 9 nucleotides agree with TRBD1. The CDR3 extends over 15 amino acids. After removal of 7 bases from V and 4 bases from J, the junction contained 7 bases not matched to a gene. Germline assignment: CDR1 LGHNT and CDR2 FRNRAP. CDR3 amino acids: CASAPGTGTTGELFF. CDR3 sequence (DNA): TGTGCTAGTGCCCCCGGGACAGGGACCACCGGGGAGCTGTTTTTT.

This clone was recorded only once. This chain links TRBV9 with TRBJ2-7, with D unresolved. The V and J ends lost 0 bases and 3 bases respectively, with 22 bases between them. CDR3 length: 18 amino acids. Germline V gives CDR1 SGDLS, CDR2 YYNGEE. The CDR3 bases are TGTGCCAGCAGCGTAGTCTTTTGTTGTCGTAGAACCTTCTACGAGCAGTACTTC. Translation: CASSVVFCCRRTFYEQYF.

V usage is TRBV9 and J usage is TRBJ2-1; 12 nucleotides agree with TRBD2. CDR3 size: 16 residues. CDR1 SGDLS and CDR2 YYNGEE come from the germline V gene. V lost 5 bases and J lost 4; bases outside the gene matches: 7. This CDR3 reads CASSIGLAGPYNEQFF. Here the CDR3 DNA reads TGTGCCAGCAGTATTGGACTAGCGGGACCATACAATGAGCAGTTCTTC.

This rearrangement joins TRBV11-3 to TRBJ1-1; TRBD1 matches at 7 bases. CDR1 is SGHNT, CDR2 YENEEA, per germline. V lost 1 base and J lost 1; bases outside the gene matches: 6. There are 16 residues in the CDR3. The CDR3 sequence is CASSLVADRRNTEAFF. The CDR3 region has the DNA TGTGCCAGCAGCTTAGTGGCGGACAGGAGGAACACTGAAGCTTTCTTT.

The V and J genes are TRBV28 and TRBJ1-3; a possible D gene is TRBD1 (5 bases). Germline V gene data show CDR1 as MDHEN and CDR2 as SYDVKM. V lost 10 bases to trimming and J lost 0 bases, with 13 bases between them. CDR3 size: 14 residues. The CDR3, as DNA: TGTGCCACCAATCGACAGAGCTCTGGAAACACCATATATTTT. Its protein product is CATNRQSSGNTIYF. Supplemented by reference TRBV28 and TRBJ1-3, the full variable domain reads DVKVTQSSRYLVKRTGEKVFLECVQDMDHENMFWYRQDPGLGLRLIYFSYDVKMKEKGDIPEGYSVSREKKERFSLILESASTNQTSMYLCATNRQSSGNTIYFGEGSWLTVV.

This chain joins TRBV2 and TRBJ1-2, with D perhaps TRBD1 (6 bases). The germline V gene has CDR1 SNHLY and CDR2 FYNNEI. Trimming cost V 6 bases and J 7 bases, with 18 bases left between them. This CDR3 is built from 14 residues. This CDR3 reads CASRNREIVGGYTF. CDR3 sequence (DNA): TGTGCCAGCAGGAACAGGGAGATTGTTGGTGGCTACACCTTC.

The genes are TRBV7-9 and TRBJ2-7, with 10 bases matching TRBD2. CDR3 length: 14 amino acids. Losses at the gene ends were 5 bases for V and 3 bases for J; bases not matched to a gene: 4. From germline, CDR1 is SEHNR and CDR2 FQNEAQ (reference sequence). The CDR3 protein is CASSVTSGVYEQYF. CDR3 sequence (DNA): TGTGCCAGCAGCGTCACTAGCGGGGTCTACGAGCAGTACTTC.

V usage is TRBV19 and J usage is TRBJ2-1, with D tentatively TRBD1 (6 bases). With 4 bases removed from V and 5 bases from J, the gap between germline ends came to 9 bases. This CDR3 spans 13 amino acids. Germline-derived CDR1 and CDR2 are LNHDA and SQIVND (reference sequence). The CDR3 is CASSTGVDNEQFF. Written as DNA, the CDR3 is TGTGCCAGTAGTACAGGGGTTGACAATGAGCAGTTCTTC.

The table lists this clone with a count of one. This chain links TRBV7-8 with TRBJ1-2; D is undetermined. The ends were cut back, 5 bases at V and 8 bases at J, with 15 bases in the middle. CDR1 SGHVS and CDR2 FQNEAQ come from the germline V gene. This CDR3 spans 13 amino acids. CDR3 DNA sequence: TGTGCCAGCAGCCCTAAGGCATTCGGGGGCTACACCTTC. It specifies CASSPKAFGGYTF.